These 27 T cell receptor beta chains were all obtained from the same sample, sequenced in a study of T cell responses to AZD1222 COVID-19 vaccine. Measured with immunoSEQ multiplex PCR; TCRdb has only the in-frame clones, and not every one. The repertoire holds about 130,000 clones, with about nine tenths as singletons. This specimen was peripheral blood, taken on day 0 of MenACWY control vaccination. These receptors all stem from an adult in good health.

Only a few counts were recorded for this clone. The chain links TRBV5-8 to TRBJ2-7, with 7 nucleotides matching TRBD1. CDR1 and CDR2 from the germline V gene are SGHTS and YDEGEE. J was trimmed by 4 bases and V by 4 bases; bases with no gene match: 11. The CDR3 consists of 15 residues. CDR3 DNA: TGTGCCAGCAGCGTAAGACAGGGCGCTCTTTACGAGCAGTACTTC. Residues: CASSVRQGALYEQYF.

The CDR3 nucleotides are TGTGCCAGCAGCGGACAGGGCTCCTACGAGCAGTACTTC. Protein sequence: CASSGQGSYEQYF. The chain combines TRBV5-4 with TRBJ2-7; 8 nucleotides agree with TRBD1. Germline CDR1 SGHNT, CDR2 YYREEE (reference sequence). The CDR3 spans 13 residues. J was trimmed by 0 bases and V by 4 bases; bases with no gene match: 0. The complete variable domain, with remaining parts taken from reference TRBV5-4 and TRBJ2-7, reads ETGVTQSPTHLIKTRGQQVTLRCSSQSGHNTVSWYQQALGQGPQFIFQYYREEENGRGNFPPRFSGLQFPNYSSELNVNALELDDSALYLCASSGQGSYEQYFGPGTRLTVT.

This rearrangement joins TRBV24-1 to TRBJ2-1; 8 bases map to TRBD2. This CDR3 contains 15 residues. Trimming at V came to 1 base and at J to 9 bases, leaving 7 bases not matched to a gene. From germline, CDR1 is KGHDR and CDR2 SFDVKD. This CDR3 is CATSDLSAGAFEQFF. CDR3 sequence (DNA): TGTGCCACCAGTGATTTATCAGCGGGAGCGTTTGAGCAGTTCTTC.

The chain uses TRBV30 and TRBJ2-4; the D gene is possibly TRBD2 (5 bases). CDR1 and CDR2 (germline): GTSNPN, SVGIG (reference sequence). V was clipped by 0 bases and J by 0 bases, with 6 bases between them. The CDR3 length is 14 residues. The DNA of the CDR3 is TGTGCCTGGAGTGTAACTAGAGCCAAAAACATTCAGTACTTC. Protein sequence: CAWSVTRAKNIQYF.

The CDR3 sequence is CASSLAISPYEQYF. The CDR3 DNA is TGTGCCAGCAGCTTAGCCATATCACCCTACGAGCAGTACTTC. The gene calls are TRBV7-9 and TRBJ2-7; D remains unclear. Deletions cut 0 bases from V and 2 bases from J, with 8 bases between. Germline CDR1 and CDR2: SEHNR and FQNEAQ (reference sequence). The CDR3 sequence is 14 residues long. Full variable domain (missing parts from reference TRBV7-9 and TRBJ2-7): DTGVSQNPRHKITKRGQNVTFRCDPISEHNRLYWYRQTLGQGPEFLTYFQNEAQLEKSRLLSDRFSAERPKGSFSTLEIQRTEQGDSAMYLCASSLAISPYEQYFGPGTRLTVT.

The rearrangement links TRBV5-1 to TRBJ2-1; 8 bases fit TRBD1. V lost 0 bases to trimming and J lost 15 bases; unmatched junction nucleotides: 8. This CDR3 is built from 13 residues. The germline V gene encodes CDR1 SGHRS and CDR2 YFSETQ. CDR3 bases: TGCGCCAGCAGCTTGGTTAATGGGGACAGGTTGTTCTTC. Protein sequence: CASSLVNGDRLFF.

This chain connects TRBV9 to TRBJ2-7; D may be TRBD1 (5 bases). Germline-derived CDR1 and CDR2 are SGDLS and YYNGEE. The CDR3 spans 12 residues. The V end was cut by 2 bases, the J end by 3 bases, with 6 bases between. CDR3 region: CASSVDSYEQYF. The CDR3 bases are TGTGCCAGCAGCGTTGACAGCTACGAGCAGTACTTC.

At least ten counts were recorded for this clone. The J gene is TRBJ2-7, the V gene TRBV28, with 14 bases identical to TRBD2. CDR3 length equals 14 residues. The germline V gene encodes CDR1 MDHEN and CDR2 SYDVKM. The V gene end was trimmed by 4 bases and the J gene end by 5 bases; junction bases not matched to a gene: 1. The CDR3 loop is CASSSGLAGDEQYF. In nucleotides, the CDR3 is TGTGCCAGCAGTTCGGGACTAGCGGGAGACGAGCAGTACTTC.

The rearrangement uses TRBV18 and TRBJ2-3, with D unresolved. The V end lost 0 bases, the J end lost 9 bases, and 16 bases lay between the germline ends. Germline CDR1 is KGHSH and CDR2 is LQKENI. The CDR3 contains 15 residues. CDR3 sequence reads: CASSPPSDPGGTQYF. Here the CDR3 DNA reads TGTGCCAGCTCACCACCGAGTGACCCCGGCGGAACGCAGTATTTT. Full variable domain (outside the CDR3, taken from reference TRBV18 and TRBJ2-3): NAGVMQNPRHLVRRRGQEARLRCSPMKGHSHVYWYRQLPEEGLKFMVYLQKENIIDESGMPKERFSAEFPKEGPSILRIQQVVRGDSAAYFCASSPPSDPGGTQYFGPGTRLTVL.

CDR3 sequence reads: CASSDSKVSSYEQYF. The DNA of the CDR3 is TGTGCCAGCAGTGACTCGAAGGTAAGCTCCTACGAGCAGTACTTC. This sequence joins TRBV6-4 and TRBJ2-7; D is unresolved. CDR1 MRHNA and CDR2 SNTAGT come from the germline V gene. V shed 0 bases and J shed 0 bases, with 9 bases lying between them. There are 15 residues in the CDR3.

V usage is TRBV3-1 (or the pseudogene TRBV3-2) and J usage is TRBJ2-7; D unclear. The germline gives CDR1 LGHDT, CDR2 YNNKEL (reference sequence). The ends were cut back, 1 base at V and 7 bases at J, with 14 bases in the middle. The CDR3 has 14 residues. The CDR3 nucleotides read TGTGCCAGCAGCCAAGGTCTAGGAGACGGGGAGCAGTACTTC. This sequence encodes CASSQGLGDGEQYF.

This clone came up once. The chain is built from TRBV6-2 or TRBV6-3 and TRBJ2-5; D not resolved. Germline V lookup: CDR1 MNHEY, CDR2 SVGEGT. This CDR3 is built from 14 residues. V was cut by 0 bases and J by 5 bases, with 10 bases left in between. DNA for the CDR3: TGTGCCAGCAGTTACTCGGCAGTTGGGGAGACCCAGTACTTC. Translating gives CASSYSAVGETQYF.

CDR3 sequence reads: CASSHGPFQYF. The CDR3 region has the DNA TGTGCCAGCAGCCATGGTCCCTTTCAGTACTTC. The chain has TRBV3-1 (or the pseudogene TRBV3-2) and TRBJ2-5; D not resolved. Germline CDR1 and CDR2: LGHDT and YNNKEL (reference sequence). This CDR3 has 11 amino acids. Trimming removed 3 bases from V and 11 bases from J, with 10 bases in between.

The V call is TRBV6-5, the J call TRBJ1-6; D perhaps matches TRBD1 (5 bases). The CDR3 covers 15 residues. Trimming cost V 7 bases and J 10 bases, with 20 bases left between them. CDR1 and CDR2 from the germline V gene are MNHEY and SVGAGI. Here the CDR3 DNA reads TGTGCCAGCACCCCGTTGGGGGGTAGAGACTCACCCCTCCACTTT. Protein: CASTPLGGRDSPLHF.

The chain uses TRBV27 and TRBJ2-7; tentative D call: TRBD2 (5 bases). V was clipped by 2 bases and J by 2 bases, with 13 bases between them. Germline lookup yields CDR1 MNHEY and CDR2 SMNVEV (reference sequence). CDR3 length equals 15 residues. The DNA of the CDR3 is TGTGCCAGCAGTTTAAAAGCGGTAGGGCCCTACGAGCAGTACTTC. Encoded protein: CASSLKAVGPYEQYF.

This clone has a single count. V gene TRBV7-9 combines with J gene TRBJ2-2, with TRBD2 as a possible D gene (5 bases). This CDR3 has 16 residues. V shed 2 bases and J shed 7 bases, with 17 bases lying between them. Germline CDR1 is SEHNR and CDR2 is FQNEAQ (reference sequence). CDR3 DNA: TGTGCCAGCAGCTTATCGGCAGGTCGCGGAGGCGGGGAGCTGTTTTTT. Amino acids: CASSLSAGRGGGELFF.

The table lists this clone with a count of one. This rearrangement joins TRBV5-1 to TRBJ1-2; D not resolved. Germline V gene sequence: CDR1 SGHRS, CDR2 YFSETQ. This CDR3 has 13 amino acids. Deletions cut 0 bases from V and 4 bases from J, with 7 bases between. The CDR3 reads CASSLEGSYGYTF. For the CDR3, the DNA is TGCGCCAGCAGCTTGGAGGGCAGCTATGGCTACACCTTC.

V gene TRBV5-1 combines with J gene TRBJ2-5, with TRBD2 matching over 10 bases. Germline loops: CDR1 SGHRS, CDR2 YFSETQ. V lost 2 bases, J lost 2 bases, and 21 bases stayed unmatched. The CDR3 runs 21 residues. The CDR3 spells CASSFSPGRLAGAPPQETQYF. CDR3 in DNA: TGCGCCAGCAGCTTCTCCCCAGGGAGGCTAGCGGGGGCCCCACCTCAAGAGACCCAGTACTTC.

The V gene is TRBV28, the J gene TRBJ2-5; tentative D call: TRBD2 (6 bases). The germline V and J ends were trimmed by 6 bases and 5 bases, with 22 bases remaining between them. CDR3 size: 16 residues. Germline-derived CDR1 and CDR2 are MDHEN and SYDVKM. The CDR3 sequence: CASRAAGEGGRETQYF. For the CDR3, the DNA is TGTGCCAGCAGGGCCGCGGGTGAAGGTGGGAGGGAGACCCAGTACTTC.

Points on this clone: The same CDR3 is also encoded by other DNA sequences in this sample. The chain is built from TRBV20-1 and TRBJ2-7; D unresolved. The V end lost 6 bases, the J end lost 3 bases, and 6 bases lay between the germline ends. This CDR3 comprises 10 residues. Germline assignment: CDR1 DFQATT and CDR2 SNEGSKA (reference sequence). This CDR3 is CSAGDYEQYF. CDR3 coding DNA: TGCAGTGCAGGAGACTACGAGCAGTACTTC.

The V and J genes are TRBV9 and TRBJ1-2; tentative D call: TRBD1 (6 bases). V was clipped by 0 bases and J by 2 bases, with 8 bases between them. This CDR3 region has 14 residues. Germline CDR1 SGDLS, CDR2 YYNGEE. CDR3 in amino acids: CASSVDTGNYGYTF. The CDR3 region has the DNA TGTGCCAGCAGCGTAGATACAGGGAACTATGGCTACACCTTC.

The chain is built from TRBV28 and TRBJ1-6; D not resolved. V lost 2 bases and J lost 6, with 11 bases in between. Per germline, CDR1 MDHEN and CDR2 SYDVKM. The CDR3 has 15 residues. The CDR3 spells CASSLGLSGNSPLHF. CDR3 nucleotides: TGTGCCAGCAGTTTAGGACTTTCGGGTAATTCACCCCTCCACTTT. Drawing the rest from reference TRBV28 and TRBJ1-6, the complete variable domain is DVKVTQSSRYLVKRTGEKVFLECVQDMDHENMFWYRQDPGLGLRLIYFSYDVKMKEKGDIPEGYSVSREKKERFSLILESASTNQTSMYLCASSLGLSGNSPLHFGNGTRLTVT.

This chain links TRBV29-1 with TRBJ1-1; D ambiguous. This CDR3 comprises 11 residues. Trimming removed 5 bases at V and 4 bases at J, with 8 bases between. Germline V CDR1 and CDR2: SQVTM, ANQGSEA. Here the CDR3 reads CSVTNPTEAFF. In nucleotides, the CDR3 is TGCAGCGTTACGAATCCCACTGAAGCTTTCTTT.

This chain links TRBV6-6 with TRBJ2-2, with TRBD1 as a possible D gene (6 bases). The germline V gene has CDR1 MNHNY and CDR2 SVGAGI (reference sequence). CDR3 length equals 14 residues. V dropped 7 bases and J dropped 4 bases, with 13 bases sitting between them. CDR3 DNA: TGTGCCAGCAAAAGACAGGACCTCACCGGGGAGCTGTTTTTT. Its translation is CASKRQDLTGELFF.

The chain carries TRBV2 and TRBJ1-5; the match to TRBD1 covers 7 bases. CDR1 is SNHLY, CDR2 FYNNEI, per germline. V trimming: 10 bases; J trimming: 6 bases; junction bases outside the gene matches: 15. CDR3 length equals 15 residues. The CDR3 here is CATTKGEGASQPQHF. The CDR3 DNA reads TGTGCCACCACGAAGGGAGAGGGGGCAAGTCAGCCCCAGCATTTT.

The J gene is TRBJ1-2, the V gene TRBV28; perhaps TRBD1 as D (6 bases). V lost 6 bases and J 6 bases, leaving 14 bases between the germline ends. Germline lookup yields CDR1 MDHEN and CDR2 SYDVKM. This CDR3 region has 13 residues. Here the CDR3 DNA reads TGTGCCAGCAGAGGCAGGGGTTGGGATGGCTACACCTTC. It codes for CASRGRGWDGYTF.

This clone came up once. V gene TRBV10-2 combines with J gene TRBJ1-3; D gene uncertain. Germline-derived CDR1 and CDR2 are WSHSY and SAAADI. This CDR3 spans 14 amino acids. The germline V and J ends were trimmed by 3 bases and 3 bases, with 9 bases remaining between them. The CDR3 sequence is CASSEFGDGNTIYF. In DNA form, the CDR3 reads TGCGCCAGCAGTGAATTCGGGGATGGAAACACCATATATTTT.